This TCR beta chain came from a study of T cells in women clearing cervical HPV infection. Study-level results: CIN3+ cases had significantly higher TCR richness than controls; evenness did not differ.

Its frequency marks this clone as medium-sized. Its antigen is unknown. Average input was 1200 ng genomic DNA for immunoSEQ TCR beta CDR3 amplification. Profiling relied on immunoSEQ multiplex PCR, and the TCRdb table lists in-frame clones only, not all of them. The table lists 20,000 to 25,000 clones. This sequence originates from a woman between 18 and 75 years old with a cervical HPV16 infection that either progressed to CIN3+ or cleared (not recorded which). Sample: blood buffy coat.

CDR3 loop: CASSPEGYGYTF. Incomplete CDR3 DNA: TGTGCCAGCTCACCGGAGGGTTATGGC. J is TRBJ1-2 and V is TRBV18; D unresolved. The CDR3 is cut off 3 residues early in the read; its end comes from the germline J gene. The germline V gene has CDR1 KGHSH and CDR2 LQKENI. The CDR3 extends over 12 amino acids. Trimming removed 3 bases at V and 5 bases at J, with 7 bases between.